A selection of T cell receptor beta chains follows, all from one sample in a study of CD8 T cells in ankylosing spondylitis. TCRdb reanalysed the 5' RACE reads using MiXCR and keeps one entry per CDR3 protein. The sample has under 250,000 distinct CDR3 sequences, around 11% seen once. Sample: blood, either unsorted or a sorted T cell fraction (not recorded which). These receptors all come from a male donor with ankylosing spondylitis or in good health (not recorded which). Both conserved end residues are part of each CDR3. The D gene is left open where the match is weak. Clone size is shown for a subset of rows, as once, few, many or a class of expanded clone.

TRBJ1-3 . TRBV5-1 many CASSRSSASSGNTIYF TGCGCCAGCAGCCGAAGTTCAGCCAGCTCTGGAAACACCATATATTTT
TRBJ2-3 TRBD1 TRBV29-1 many CSVEGTGDTQYF TGCAGCGTTGAAGGGACAGGAGATACGCAGTATTTT
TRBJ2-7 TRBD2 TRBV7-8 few CASRGYSGGSYEQYF TGTGCCAGCAGGGGGTATAGCGGGGGTTCCTACGAGCAGTACTTC
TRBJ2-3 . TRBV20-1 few CSASSEGADTQYF TGCAGTGCTAGTTCGGAAGGGGCAGATACGCAGTATTTT
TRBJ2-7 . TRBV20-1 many CSARQGHEQYF TGCAGTGCTAGACAGGGGCACGAGCAGTACTTC
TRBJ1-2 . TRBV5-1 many CASSSGDSPNYGYTF TGCGCCAGCAGCTCCGGGGACTCACCGAACTATGGCTACACCTTC
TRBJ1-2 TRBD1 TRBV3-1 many CASSQTTGAYGYTF TGTGCCAGCAGCCAGACCACAGGGGCTTACGGCTACACCTTC
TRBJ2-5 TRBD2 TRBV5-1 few CASLNRLAESQETQYF TGCGCCAGCCTCAATAGACTAGCGGAATCCCAAGAGACCCAGTACTTC
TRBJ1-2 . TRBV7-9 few CASSSFSNYGYTF TGTGCCAGCAGCTCCTTTTCTAACTATGGCTACACCTTC
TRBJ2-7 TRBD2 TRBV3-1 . CASSHRLLAGARDYEQYF TGTGCCAGCAGCCACCGTCTACTAGCGGGAGCCCGCGACTACGAGCAGTACTTC
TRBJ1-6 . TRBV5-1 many CASSLAGGEDSPLHF TGCGCCAGCAGCTTGGCCGGAGGGGAAGATTCACCCCTCCACTTT